The next 20 T cell receptor beta chains were all read from a single sample in a study of cytomegalovirus exposure and HLA in healthy donors. Use of 60 Vbeta and 13 Jbeta primers characterized the PCR. The method was immunoSEQ multiplex PCR; TCRdb's version includes in-frame clones alone and lacks a portion of them. This sample carries 80,000 to 95,000 clones, approximately 79% of them seen once, and the ten largest clones take 4.5% to 7%. Sequenced material: PBMCs. Receptors originate from a female donor in good health and CMV-seronegative.

The chain recombines TRBV28 with TRBJ2-1; no clear D. V was shortened by 6 bases and J by 0 bases, with 9 bases between the two germline ends. The CDR3 contains 14 residues. Germline V gene sequence: CDR1 MDHEN, CDR2 SYDVKM. Here the CDR3 DNA reads TGTGCCAGCAGGACTGATTCCTCCTACAATGAGCAGTTCTTC. Translating gives CASRTDSSYNEQFF.

This clone was detected a few times. V and J are TRBV7-3 and TRBJ2-3; possible D gene TRBD2, 5 bases. The germline CDR1 and CDR2 sequences are SGHTA and FQGTGA. Trimming pared 6 bases from V and 1 base from J, leaving 14 bases between. The CDR3 loop spans 15 amino acids. DNA for the CDR3: TGTGCCAGCAGACTAACTTCCGGGGGCACAGATACGCAGTATTTT. Encoded protein: CASRLTSGGTDTQYF.

V is TRBV27 and J is TRBJ2-2; 8 nucleotides match TRBD1. This CDR3 contains 14 residues. V shed 6 bases, J shed 5 bases, and the junction held 5 bases outside the gene matches. Germline V gene data show CDR1 as MNHEY and CDR2 as SMNVEV (reference sequence). CDR3 region: CASRVQGGTGELFF. The DNA of the CDR3 is TGTGCCAGCAGGGTACAGGGGGGAACCGGGGAGCTGTTTTTT.

The gene calls are TRBV7-6 and TRBJ1-6; maybe TRBD1 (6 bases). Looked up from germline, CDR1 is SGHVS and CDR2 is FNYEAQ. Deletions cut 6 bases from V and 8 bases from J, with 14 bases between. This CDR3 contains 14 residues. CDR3 sequence (DNA): TGTGCCAGCAGTCCGTTTGAGGGGGATTCACCCCTCCACTTT. Amino acids: CASSPFEGDSPLHF.

The CDR3 protein is CASSESAREQYF. The CDR3 DNA reads as TGTGCCAGCAGTGAAAGTGCGCGTGAGCAGTACTTC. This chain connects TRBV2 to TRBJ2-7; D is uncertain. Germline V gives CDR1 SNHLY, CDR2 FYNNEI. V lost 2 bases, J lost 7 bases, and 9 bases lay in between. This CDR3 has 12 residues.

This clone was detected once. The gene calls are TRBV13 and TRBJ2-3, with 9 bases lining up with TRBD1. In germline, CDR1 is PRHDT, CDR2 FYEKMQ (reference sequence). Losses at the gene ends were 5 bases for V and 4 bases for J; bases not matched to a gene: 7. The CDR3 is 15 amino acids. CDR3 nucleotides: TGTGCCAGCAGCCCGGACAGGGGAAGGGCAGATACGCAGTATTTT. Its translation is CASSPDRGRADTQYF.

In this sample, this clone turned up a few times. CDR3 in DNA: TGTGCCAGCAGCTTAGGCGGGACTAATGAAAAACTGTTTTTT. It codes for CASSLGGTNEKLFF. The chain recombines TRBV7-2 with TRBJ1-4; D remains ambiguous. V was pared by 1 base and J by 2 bases, with 5 bases between. The CDR3 is 14 residues long. CDR1 SGHTA and CDR2 FQGNSA come from the germline V gene. The full variable domain, rest sourced from reference TRBV7-2 and TRBJ1-4, is GAGVSQSPSNKVTEKGKDVELRCDPISGHTALYWYRQSLGQGLEFLIYFQGNSAPDKSGLPSDRFSAERTGGSVSTLTIQRTQQEDSAVYLCASSLGGTNEKLFFGSGTQLSVL.

A single count supports this clone. A junction end diverges from the germline sequence, so it may reflect a read error. The V and J genes are TRBV4-3 and TRBJ1-2; TRBD1 matches 10 bases. The CDR3 contains 16 residues. Germline values: CDR1 LGHNA, CDR2 YSLEER. The CDR3 loop reads CASSQDGTGAGYGHTF. In DNA form, the CDR3 reads TGCGCCAGCAGCCAAGACGGGACAGGGGCTGGCTATGGCCACACCTTC.

This clone was seen once. This sequence joins TRBV11-3 and TRBJ1-1, with TRBD1 identical over 7 bases. There are 14 residues in the CDR3. Trimming removed 3 bases from V and 4 bases from J; junction bases left unmatched: 5. Germline loops: CDR1 SGHNT, CDR2 YENEEA. The DNA for the CDR3 is TGTGCCAGCAGCTTGGGCAGGGGGAGCACTGAAGCTTTCTTT. Translated, it gives CASSLGRGSTEAFF.

The rearrangement links TRBV19 to TRBJ1-2; no clear D gene. Germline assignment: CDR1 LNHDA and CDR2 SQIVND (reference sequence). This CDR3 spans 13 amino acids. V was cut by 5 bases and J by 5 bases, with 12 bases left in between. CDR3 sequence: CASSAGAPYGYTF. Here the CDR3 DNA reads TGTGCCAGTAGTGCGGGAGCACCGTATGGCTACACCTTC.

This clone was recorded a few times. The chain combines TRBV7-9 with TRBJ1-1; TRBD1 matches at 8 bases. V lost 7 bases and J lost 5; bases outside the gene matches: 9. Germline V gives CDR1 SEHNR, CDR2 FQNEAQ (reference sequence). This CDR3 comprises 14 residues. As DNA, the CDR3 is TGTGCCAGCACTCCCCAACAGGGGGTGACTGAAGCTTTCTTT. Residues: CASTPQQGVTEAFF.

The chain carries TRBV25-1 and TRBJ2-7, with D perhaps matching TRBD2 (7 bases). The CDR3 runs to 16 residues. V lost 5 bases, J lost 0 bases, and 17 bases lay in between. Per germline, CDR1 MGHDK and CDR2 SYGVNS. For the CDR3, the DNA is TGTGCCAGCAGTCCCGTGGGGGGCGGGAGCTCCTACGAGCAGTACTTC. The encoded protein is CASSPVGGGSSYEQYF.

V and J are TRBV7-9 and TRBJ2-7; tentative D call: TRBD2 (5 bases). The germline V and J ends were trimmed by 0 bases and 1 base, with 16 bases remaining between them. This CDR3 comprises 17 residues. The germline V gene encodes CDR1 SEHNR and CDR2 FQNEAQ (reference sequence). The CDR3 loop reads CASSLADVVAQSYEQYF. CDR3 bases: TGTGCCAGCAGCTTAGCTGACGTGGTAGCGCAGTCCTACGAGCAGTACTTC.

The chain joins TRBV20-1 to TRBJ1-2, with a possible D match to TRBD1 (5 bases). CDR1 is DFQATT, CDR2 SNEGSKA, per germline (reference sequence). The V and J ends lost 5 bases and 3 bases respectively, with 7 bases between them. The length of the CDR3 is 11 residues. The CDR3 nucleotides read TGCAGTGCTCCGGGGGACTATGGCTACACCTTC. It yields the protein CSAPGDYGYTF.

This chain joins TRBV30 and TRBJ2-6; D is unclear. CDR1 GTSNPN and CDR2 SVGIG come from the germline V gene (reference sequence). The CDR3 is made up of 15 amino acids. Trimming stripped 3 bases from V and 0 bases from J, with 9 bases between. CDR3 protein: CAWSPFGSGANVLTF. CDR3 nucleotide sequence: TGTGCCTGGAGCCCTTTCGGCTCTGGGGCCAACGTCCTGACTTTC.

This chain links TRBV6-5 with TRBJ2-7; possible D gene TRBD1, 7 bases. V gave up 2 bases and J gave up 5 bases, with 16 bases separating them. The CDR3 loop spans 15 amino acids. Germline V CDR1 and CDR2: MNHEY, SVGAGI. CDR3 loop: CASSYGRGRLDEQYF. In DNA, the CDR3 is TGTGCCAGCAGTTACGGCAGGGGGAGACTAGACGAGCAGTACTTC.

The chain recombines TRBV15 with TRBJ2-7, with 9 bases that match TRBD1. The junction had 5 bases not matched to a gene; V was cut back by 3 bases and J by 2 bases. CDR1 and CDR2 from the germline V gene are LNHNV and YYDKDF (reference sequence). The CDR3 is 15 amino acids. In DNA form, the CDR3 reads TGTGCCACCAGCAGGGACCGGGACAGGGCCTACGAGCAGTACTTC. Translating it yields CATSRDRDRAYEQYF.

This chain connects TRBV30 to TRBJ1-2; D possibly corresponds to TRBD1 (6 bases). Germline lookup yields CDR1 GTSNPN and CDR2 SVGIG (reference sequence). Trimming pared 4 bases from V and 3 bases from J, leaving 12 bases between. CDR3 length: 13 amino acids. CDR3 residues: CAWISGAYYGYTF. Here the CDR3 DNA reads TGTGCCTGGATATCAGGGGCGTACTATGGCTACACCTTC.

The J gene is TRBJ1-2, the V gene TRBV30, with D maybe TRBD1 (5 bases). The CDR3 contains 15 residues. The germline CDR1 and CDR2 sequences are GTSNPN and SVGIG (reference sequence). Between the trimmed V and J ends, which lost 0 bases and 4 bases, there was a span of 15 bases. The DNA of the CDR3 is TGTGCCTGGAGTGTAGGTCGGCAGGGTTTCTATGGCTACACCTTC. Its protein is CAWSVGRQGFYGYTF. The full variable domain, in which reference TRBV30 and TRBJ1-2 provide the parts outside the CDR3, is SQTIHQWPATLVQPVGSPLSLECTVEGTSNPNLYWYRQAAGRGLQLLFYSVGIGQISSEVPQNLSASRPQDRQFILSSKKLLLSDSGFYLCAWSVGRQGFYGYTFGSGTRLTVV.

The CDR3 region has the DNA TGTGCCAGCAGTTGGGAAAGGGGGAGCAATCAGCCCCAGCATTTT. It yields the protein CASSWERGSNQPQHF. The genes are TRBV28 and TRBJ1-5; TRBD1 is a possible D gene (6 bases). The CDR3 has 15 amino acids. V dropped 4 bases and J dropped 1 base, with 11 bases sitting between them. The germline gives CDR1 MDHEN, CDR2 SYDVKM.